This T cell receptor beta chain was profiled in a study of blood T cell repertoires in COVID-19. For the study at large: COVID-19 samples collected from the United States, Italy and Spain covered acute and convalescent phases. T cells, B-cell-depleted T cells, or PBMCs provided the cDNA or gDNA that served as material.

Followed longitudinally, the Seattle patients had been enrolled during active infection. As originally analysed: Estimation of nucleated cell counts was performed using reference gene primer amplification. TCRdb's copy holds only in-frame clones and misses some; the assay was immunoSEQ multiplex PCR. V and J calls and clone size are as listed in that table; D and trimming were resolved from the DNA. The sample consists of fewer than 200,000 clones, about 86% of them appearing once. This clonotype originated in a woman aged 70-85 years with COVID-19, enrolled during active disease. Material: peripheral blood.

CDR3 nucleotide sequence: TGCAGCGTGTCACAGGGGGCGGTGAACACTGAAGCTTTCTTT. Translating it yields CSVSQGAVNTEAFF. The J gene is TRBJ1-1, the V gene TRBV29-1; TRBD1 matches at 9 bases. Germline loops: CDR1 SQVTM, CDR2 ANQGSEA. J was trimmed by 0 bases and V by 6 bases; bases with no gene match: 5. The CDR3 has 14 residues. The full variable domain, its missing parts supplied by reference TRBV29-1 and TRBJ1-1, is SAVISQKPSRDICQRGTSLTIQCQVDSQVTMMFWYRQQPGQSLTLIATANQGSEATYESGFVIDKFPISRPNLTFSTLTVSNMSPEDSSIYLCSVSQGAVNTEAFFGQGTRLTVV.